The TCR beta chain described here comes from a study of CD8+ T cells in alopecia areata. General study points: A great number of expanded lesional clones endured in scalp and blood during tofacitinib.

Extracted from the samples, RNA was reverse transcribed into cDNA to serve as the sequencing template. Assay: immunoSEQ multiplex PCR; the TCRdb copy retains only in-frame clones and omits some. The sample shows roughly 280,000 clones, about three fifths of them seen only once. CDR1 and CDR2 from the germline V gene are LNHNV and YYDKDF (reference sequence). The CDR3 is 16 residues long. Trimming removed 4 bases at V and 4 bases at J, with 17 bases between. Regarding this clone: Antigen specificity is unknown.

Treatment specified: oral pan-JAK inhibitor, 5-10 mg twice daily. The V call is TRBV15, the J call TRBJ2-1; D might be TRBD2 (7 bases). The TCR comes from a human donor with alopecia areata. The sample in question was CD4+ T cells sorted from blood, obtained around week 54, from a patient treated with tofacitinib. CDR3 in amino acids: CATSTRAGGRYNEQFF. The DNA for the CDR3 is TGTGCCACCAGCACCCGGGCCGGGGGGCGTTACAATGAGCAGTTCTTC.